These T cell receptor beta chains were read from a single sample in a study of Ad26.COV2.S vaccination and SARS-CoV-2 variants. Profiled with immunoSEQ multiplex PCR; TCRdb holds only in-frame clones, not every one. The table records 450,000 to 550,000 clones, roughly 89% of them present only once. The sequences come from peripheral blood, collected in a trial of Ad26.COV2.S vaccine versus placebo. All receptors derive from a person aged 18-60 years who received the Ad26.COV2.S COVID-19 vaccine or a placebo. CDR3s include the opening cysteine and the closing phenylalanine or tryptophan. Each record gives: CDR3 DNA, CDR3 protein, V gene, clone size, J gene, D gene. The D gene is left open where the match is weak. Size tells how often a clone was seen (once, few, many) or the class of an expanded clone, and some rows leave it out.

CDR3nt: TGTGCCAGCAGCTCTGGAAGGGGGGGGACCACCGGGGAGCTGTTTTTT; CDR3aa: CASSSGRGGTTGELFF; v_gene: TRBV7-9; abundance: once; j_gene: TRBJ2-2; d_gene: NA
CDR3nt: TGTGCCAGCAGTGAAGCCTCTGGGAACTACTATGGCTACACCTTC; CDR3aa: CASSEASGNYYGYTF; v_gene: TRBV2; abundance: NA; j_gene: TRBJ1-2; d_gene: NA
CDR3nt: TGTGCCAGCAGCCCCACGGGGGGGGCTATTCCTGGGTATGGCTACACCTTC; CDR3aa: CASSPTGGAIPGYGYTF; v_gene: TRBV9; abundance: NA; j_gene: TRBJ1-2; d_gene: NA
CDR3nt: TGTGCCAGCAGTTTCTCAATAGGTTACTACGAGCAGTACTTC; CDR3aa: CASSFSIGYYEQYF; v_gene: TRBV6-5; abundance: NA; j_gene: TRBJ2-7; d_gene: NA
CDR3nt: TGTGCCAGCAGCCCCCGCGGGGGTGGAACAGATACGCAGTATTTT; CDR3aa: CASSPRGGGTDTQYF; v_gene: TRBV4-2; abundance: NA; j_gene: TRBJ2-3; d_gene: TRBD2
CDR3nt: TGTGCCAGCAGCCAAGATATGGGGAGGACTGAAGCTTTCTTT; CDR3aa: CASSQDMGRTEAFF; v_gene: TRBV4-2; abundance: NA; j_gene: TRBJ1-1; d_gene: NA
CDR3nt: TGTGCCAGCAGCCAAGACCCACAGAGTACGAACACCGGGGAGCTGTTTTTT; CDR3aa: CASSQDPQSTNTGELFF; v_gene: TRBV14; abundance: NA; j_gene: TRBJ2-2; d_gene: NA
CDR3nt: TGTGCCAGCAGCCGGGCTAGCGGATGGGGCGGGGAGCTGTTTTTT; CDR3aa: CASSRASGWGGELFF; v_gene: TRBV14; abundance: NA; j_gene: TRBJ2-2; d_gene: TRBD2
CDR3nt: TGCGCCAGCAGCTCGGGGACGGATTATAGCACAGATACGCAGTATTTT; CDR3aa: CASSSGTDYSTDTQYF; v_gene: TRBV5-1; abundance: NA; j_gene: TRBJ2-3; d_gene: NA
CDR3nt: TGTGCCAGCAGCTCCTCAGTAGCGGGAAGGCAGTTCTTC; CDR3aa: CASSSSVAGRQFF; v_gene: TRBV11-3; abundance: NA; j_gene: TRBJ2-1; d_gene: TRBD2
CDR3nt: TGTGCCAGCAGTCTAACGGGACTAGCGGGGGAGCTTCAAGAGACCCAGTACTTC; CDR3aa: CASSLTGLAGELQETQYF; v_gene: TRBV27; abundance: NA; j_gene: TRBJ2-5; d_gene: TRBD2
CDR3nt: TGTGCCAGCAGTGAAAGTTATGGGGTTGGAAACACCATATATTTT; CDR3aa: CASSESYGVGNTIYF; v_gene: TRBV2; abundance: NA; j_gene: TRBJ1-3; d_gene: NA
CDR3nt: TGTGCCAGCTCACCGGATGGGAGAGTTCAAGAAAAACTGTTTTTT; CDR3aa: CASSPDGRVQEKLFF; v_gene: TRBV18; abundance: NA; j_gene: TRBJ1-4; d_gene: NA
CDR3nt: TGTGCCTGGAGTGTTACCGGGACAGAGTACGAGCAGTACTTC; CDR3aa: CAWSVTGTEYEQYF; v_gene: TRBV30; abundance: NA; j_gene: TRBJ2-7; d_gene: TRBD1
CDR3nt: TGTGCCAGCTCACCAGCCAGCAACACTGAAGCTTTCTTT; CDR3aa: CASSPASNTEAFF; v_gene: TRBV18; abundance: NA; j_gene: TRBJ1-1; d_gene: NA
CDR3nt: TGTGCCAGCAGCTTAGGTACAGGGGACCAGCCCCAGCATTTT; CDR3aa: CASSLGTGDQPQHF; v_gene: TRBV7-2; abundance: once; j_gene: TRBJ1-5; d_gene: TRBD1
CDR3nt: TGTGCCAGCAGTCCCCGGGGGCGACAGGGTACAGATACGCAGTATTTT; CDR3aa: CASSPRGRQGTDTQYF; v_gene: TRBV27; abundance: NA; j_gene: TRBJ2-3; d_gene: NA
CDR3nt: TGCGCCAGCAGCTTGGGGGCACCGGTCCATCAGGAGACCCAGTACTTC; CDR3aa: CASSLGAPVHQETQYF; v_gene: TRBV5-1; abundance: NA; j_gene: TRBJ2-5; d_gene: NA